These 7 T cell receptor beta chains were all obtained from the same sample, sequenced in a study of molecular identifiers for immune sequencing clone quantification. TCRdb fed the PCR reads into MiXCR, producing one record per CDR3 protein. Altogether a few hundred thousand distinct CDR3 sequences are present, about a fifth being singletons, with the ten largest covering around 0.86%. Sequences were obtained from naive CD8+ T cells from blood, with Jurkat cell RNA spiked in. Subset of the sample: FACS-sorted CD8+CD4-CCR7+CD45RA+ naive T cells. The receptors come from a human donor in good health. Some libraries in this study had Jurkat cell RNA spiked in.

The V call is TRBV11-2, the J call TRBJ2-7; possibly TRBD1 for D (5 bases). Germline V gene lookup returns CDR1 SGHAT and CDR2 FQNNGV. Trimming took 4 bases from V and 2 from J, leaving 15 bases between them. The CDR3 runs 15 residues. In DNA form, the CDR3 reads TGTGCCAGCAGCTCAACAAGGGGTCCCGCCTACGAGCAGTACTTC. It specifies CASSSTRGPAYEQYF. Filled out from reference TRBV11-2 and TRBJ2-7, the complete variable domain reads EAGVAQSPRYKIIEKRQSVAFWCNPISGHATLYWYQQILGQGPKLLIQFQNNGVVDDSQLPKDRFSAERLKGVDSTLKIQPAKLEDSAVYLCASSSTRGPAYEQYFGPGTRLTVT.

Only one count was recorded for this clonotype. Sequence at one end of the junction differs from germline and may be a read error. CDR3 in amino acids: CASSLAVAASSYNEQSF. In DNA, the CDR3 is TGTGCCAGCAGCTTAGCGGTCGCAGCCAGCTCCTACAATGAGCAGTCCTTC. V is TRBV7-9 and J is TRBJ2-1; D is uncertain. The CDR3 loop spans 17 amino acids. CDR1 and CDR2 from the germline V gene are SEHNR and FQNEAQ (reference sequence). The full variable domain, rest sourced from reference TRBV7-9 and TRBJ2-1, is DTGVSQNPRHKITKRGQNVTFRCDPISEHNRLYWYRQTLGQGPEFLTYFQNEAQLEKSRLLSDRFSAERPKGSFSTLEIQRTEQGDSAMYLCASSLAVAASSYNEQSFGPGTRLTVL.

This clonotype has just a few counts. This chain links TRBV4-1 with TRBJ2-5, with TRBD1 identical over 7 bases. The germline CDR1 and CDR2 sequences are MGHRA and YSYEKL. The J segment lost 2 bases and the V segment lost 4 bases, leaving 7 bases of the junction unmatched. The CDR3 consists of 15 residues. The CDR3: CASSRLTGEQETQYF. In nucleotides, the CDR3 is TGCGCCAGCAGCCGCTTAACAGGGGAGCAAGAGACCCAGTACTTC.

A word on this clonotype: This sequence may be a read error, since a much larger clone differs from it by one base. The chain recombines TRBV7-9 with TRBJ2-3; D call uncertain. Germline CDR1 SEHNR, CDR2 FQNEAQ (reference sequence). The CDR3 runs 15 residues. Between the trimmed V and J ends, which lost 2 bases and 2 bases, there was a span of 11 bases. Written as DNA, the CDR3 is TGTGCCAGCAGCTTAATGTCAGGCTCCACAGATACGCAGTATTTT. Its protein product is CASSLMSGSTDTQYF.

The table lists this clonotype with many counts. The chain employs TRBV4-1 and TRBJ1-1; TRBD1 matches 8 bases. This CDR3 has 13 amino acids. J was trimmed by 7 bases and V by 8 bases; bases with no gene match: 9. Germline V gives CDR1 MGHRA, CDR2 YSYEKL. The CDR3 loop reads CASWGRGLSEAFF. CDR3 DNA sequence: TGCGCCAGCTGGGGCAGGGGGCTTAGTGAAGCTTTCTTT.

Note on this clonotype: This clone may be a read error of a much larger clone one base away. V and J are TRBV27 and TRBJ2-3, with TRBD2 identical over 8 bases. This CDR3 has 14 residues. After removal of 6 bases from V and 6 bases from J, the junction contained 8 bases not matched to a gene. Germline V gene data show CDR1 as MNHEY and CDR2 as SMNVEV (reference sequence). The CDR3 spells CASRERGRIDTQYF. CDR3 sequence (DNA): TGTGCCAGCAGGGAGCGGGGGAGGATTGATACGCAGTATTTT.

The chain combines TRBV4-1 with TRBJ1-4, with D unresolved. Trimming left V 2 bases short and J 12 bases short, with 13 bases between. In germline, CDR1 is MGHRA, CDR2 YSYEKL. CDR3 length: 13 amino acids. This CDR3 reads CASSQRPLGELFF. As DNA, the CDR3 is TGCGCCAGCAGCCAACGCCCCCTTGGGGAACTGTTTTTT.